The 21 T cell receptor beta chains listed next were all sequenced from one sample in a study of cytomegalovirus exposure and HLA in healthy donors. PCR was performed using 60 Vbeta and 13 Jbeta primers. Sequenced by immunoSEQ multiplex PCR; TCRdb stores in-frame clones only, minus some. The repertoire has over 150,000 clones, 80% of them found once; the top ten carry about 7%. The sequenced sample was PBMCs. All receptors derive from a man between 25 and 39 years old in good health and CMV-seropositive.

In nucleotides, the CDR3 is TGCGCCAGCAGCCCCGACAGTGACCCTTTTTCACCCCTCCACTTT. It specifies CASSPDSDPFSPLHF. The chain uses TRBV5-1 and TRBJ1-6, with D perhaps matching TRBD1 (5 bases). The CDR3 runs to 15 residues. The germline V gene has CDR1 SGHRS and CDR2 YFSETQ. The V gene lost 4 bases and the J gene lost 9 bases, with 17 bases spanning the gap.

CDR3 sequence (DNA): TGTGCCAGCAGCGGGGGGACAGATCTCTATGGCTACACCTTC. It encodes CASSGGTDLYGYTF. The chain uses TRBV7-2 and TRBJ1-2, with 7 bases fitting TRBD1. This CDR3 is built from 14 residues. The junction had 7 bases not matched to a gene; V was cut back by 5 bases and J by 4 bases. The V gene's germline CDR1 is SGHTA and CDR2 FQGNSA.

This clone was recorded only once. CDR3 region: CSVAGPPEGNEQFF. DNA of the CDR3: TGCAGCGTGGCCGGGCCCCCTGAGGGCAATGAGCAGTTCTTC. This rearrangement joins TRBV29-1 to TRBJ2-1; D possibly corresponds to TRBD2 (5 bases). The germline V gene encodes CDR1 SQVTM and CDR2 ANQGSEA. V was trimmed by 6 bases and J by 6 bases, leaving 18 bases between them. The CDR3 totals 14 residues.

The gene calls are TRBV6-1 and TRBJ1-6, with TRBD1 matching over 7 bases. CDR3 size: 14 residues. The germline CDR1 and CDR2 sequences are MNHNS and SASEGT. J gave up 6 bases and V 4 bases, and 3 bases lay outside the gene matches. The CDR3 coding sequence is TGTGCCAGCAGTGCCCGGACAGGTAATTCACCCCTCCACTTT. It yields the protein CASSARTGNSPLHF.

V gene TRBV29-1 combines with J gene TRBJ1-1, with TRBD1 identical over 7 bases. CDR1 is SQVTM and CDR2 is ANQGSEA in the germline V gene. V gave up 4 bases and J gave up 6 bases; unmatched junction bases: 8. This CDR3 region has 13 residues. CDR3 amino acids: CSVGAGGSAEAFF. Written as DNA, the CDR3 is TGCAGCGTTGGGGCAGGGGGATCTGCTGAAGCTTTCTTT.

The chain links TRBV5-1 to TRBJ1-2; tentative D call: TRBD1 (6 bases). CDR1 and CDR2 from the germline V gene are SGHRS and YFSETQ. This CDR3 region has 14 residues. Trimming cost V 2 bases and J 6 bases, with 14 bases left between them. The CDR3 DNA is TGCGCCAGCAGCTTCTTCATCCAGGGGAATGGCTACACCTTC. This sequence encodes CASSFFIQGNGYTF.

This clone was picked up a small number of times. The rearrangement links TRBV4-3 to TRBJ2-3, with 9 bases aligning to TRBD1. Germline-derived CDR1 and CDR2 are LGHNA and YSLEER. This CDR3 region has 15 residues. Trimming at V came to 2 bases and at J to 3 bases, leaving 3 bases not matched to a gene. The CDR3 here is CASSQTGGATDTQYF. CDR3 nucleotides: TGCGCCAGCAGCCAAACAGGGGGCGCAACAGATACGCAGTATTTT.

V and J are TRBV7-3 and TRBJ2-5; 8 bases are a match to TRBD2. The J segment lost 5 bases and the V segment lost 2 bases, leaving 10 bases of the junction unmatched. The CDR3 has 16 residues. Germline loops: CDR1 SGHTA, CDR2 FQGTGA. CDR3: CASSLVASGSGETQYF. In nucleotides, the CDR3 is TGTGCCAGCAGCTTAGTAGCCAGCGGGAGTGGGGAGACCCAGTACTTC. The complete variable domain, with remaining parts taken from reference TRBV7-3 and TRBJ2-5, reads GAGVSQTPSNKVTEKGKYVELRCDPISGHTALYWYRQSLGQGPEFLIYFQGTGAADDSGLPNDRFFAVRPEGSVSTLKIQRTERGDSAVYLCASSLVASGSGETQYFGPGTRLLVL.

The chain links TRBV7-9 to TRBJ2-7, with TRBD1 matching over 8 bases. Germline-derived CDR1 and CDR2 are SEHNR and FQNEAQ (reference sequence). The ends lost 1 base at V and 3 bases at J; junction bases unmatched: 8. This CDR3 contains 16 residues. CDR3 DNA: TGTGCCAGCAGCTTAGGGGGGACAGGACTCCTCTACGAGCAGTACTTC. This gives the protein CASSLGGTGLLYEQYF.

Only a few counts were recorded for this clone. The V gene is TRBV6-5, the J gene TRBJ2-1; tentatively, D is TRBD2 (5 bases). This CDR3 has 11 amino acids. Trimming stripped 5 bases from V and 10 bases from J, with 9 bases between. Germline V CDR1 and CDR2: MNHEY, SVGAGI. CDR3 bases: TGTGCCAGCAGTAAGGGCGGGGAGCAGTTCTTC. Its protein is CASSKGGEQFF.

This sequence joins TRBV10-2 and TRBJ2-3; the D gene is possibly TRBD2 (6 bases). This CDR3 region has 11 residues. V was shortened by 8 bases and J by 4 bases, with 7 bases between the two germline ends. Germline loops: CDR1 WSHSY, CDR2 SAAADI. Written as DNA, the CDR3 is TGCGCCAGCCGGAGGGCAGATACGCAGTATTTT. Protein sequence: CASRRADTQYF.

The V call is TRBV5-1, the J call TRBJ1-2; D gene unclear. The CDR3 covers 13 residues. In germline, CDR1 is SGHRS, CDR2 YFSETQ. V was clipped by 5 bases and J by 3 bases, with 11 bases between them. CDR3 amino acids: CASRPDTHYGYTF. CDR3 sequence (DNA): TGCGCCAGCAGACCCGACACCCACTATGGCTACACCTTC.

The table lists this clone with a count of one. The chain is built from TRBV29-1 and TRBJ2-7, with 7 bases matching TRBD1. Germline V lookup: CDR1 SQVTM, CDR2 ANQGSEA. This CDR3 comprises 12 residues. The junction had 6 bases not matched to a gene; V was cut back by 4 bases and J by 6 bases. Here the CDR3 reads CSVAPQGVEQYF. CDR3 nucleotide sequence: TGCAGCGTTGCCCCCCAGGGGGTCGAGCAGTACTTC.

DNA for the CDR3: TGTGCCAGCTCACCAGGGGGGGGCAACTATGGCTACACCTTC. Its translation is CASSPGGGNYGYTF. The chain links TRBV18 to TRBJ1-2, with D possibly matching TRBD1 (6 bases). V was pared by 2 bases and J by 2 bases, with 9 bases between. Per germline, CDR1 KGHSH and CDR2 LQKENI. This CDR3 has 14 amino acids.

This clone was detected only a few times. J is TRBJ1-4 and V is TRBV6-5; D gene uncertain. V shed 3 bases and J shed 0 bases, with 8 bases lying between them. This CDR3 spans 15 amino acids. Germline V gene lookup returns CDR1 MNHEY and CDR2 SVGAGI. This CDR3 is CASSYGEATNEKLFF. In nucleotides, the CDR3 is TGTGCCAGCAGTTATGGGGAGGCAACTAATGAAAAACTGTTTTTT.

The rearrangement links TRBV19 to TRBJ2-2; TRBD1 matches 7 bases. The germline V gene has CDR1 LNHDA and CDR2 SQIVND (reference sequence). The CDR3 consists of 15 residues. Germline trimming cut 4 bases from V and 1 base from J; bases unmatched to any gene: 3. The CDR3, as DNA: TGTGCCAGTAGTAGACGGGACAGGAACACCGGGGAGCTGTTTTTT. Translated: CASSRRDRNTGELFF.

This chain joins TRBV29-1 and TRBJ2-1; D may be TRBD2 (7 bases). The V gene lost 0 bases and the J gene lost 12 bases, with 15 bases spanning the gap. Per germline, CDR1 SQVTM and CDR2 ANQGSEA. The CDR3 has 13 amino acids. CDR3 nucleotide sequence: TGCAGCGTTGAAGAAGGGGCGGGGGCGGGGCAGTTCTTC. Encoded protein: CSVEEGAGAGQFF.

This clone was seen just once. Other DNA sequences in the sample encode the same CDR3. The chain recombines TRBV7-9 with TRBJ2-5, with a possible D match to TRBD1 (5 bases). V shed 6 bases and J shed 2 bases, with 10 bases lying between them. The length of the CDR3 is 13 residues. Germline CDR1 is SEHNR and CDR2 is FQNEAQ (reference sequence). The CDR3 spells CASSPDRQETQYF. The CDR3 DNA sequence: TGTGCCAGCAGTCCCGACAGACAAGAGACCCAGTACTTC.

This clone was seen a few times. The chain combines TRBV6-1 with TRBJ2-3; 10 nucleotides align to TRBD2. Germline assignment: CDR1 MNHNS and CDR2 SASEGT. Trimming removed 4 bases from V and 2 bases from J; junction bases left unmatched: 6. CDR3 length equals 16 residues. The CDR3 sequence is CASSASSGGPTDTQYF. CDR3 bases: TGTGCCAGCAGTGCATCTAGCGGGGGCCCCACAGATACGCAGTATTTT.

CDR3 sequence (DNA): TGTGCCAGCAGCTTCGGACAGGGGGTAGATACCTACACCTTC. Encoded protein: CASSFGQGVDTYTF. The V gene is TRBV7-9, the J gene TRBJ1-2; 10 bases fit TRBD1. Per germline, CDR1 SEHNR and CDR2 FQNEAQ (reference sequence). The trim removed 3 bases at V and 10 bases at J, leaving 8 bases unmatched. The CDR3 is 14 amino acids.

The rearrangement uses TRBV6-4 and TRBJ2-7; 7 nucleotides agree with TRBD1. The trim removed 0 bases at V and 2 bases at J, leaving 13 bases unmatched. In germline, CDR1 is MRHNA, CDR2 SNTAGT. CDR3 length: 18 amino acids. CDR3 loop: CASSDSILQGTLTYEQYF. The CDR3 DNA reads as TGTGCCAGCAGTGACTCGATCTTACAGGGGACCCTCACCTACGAGCAGTACTTC.